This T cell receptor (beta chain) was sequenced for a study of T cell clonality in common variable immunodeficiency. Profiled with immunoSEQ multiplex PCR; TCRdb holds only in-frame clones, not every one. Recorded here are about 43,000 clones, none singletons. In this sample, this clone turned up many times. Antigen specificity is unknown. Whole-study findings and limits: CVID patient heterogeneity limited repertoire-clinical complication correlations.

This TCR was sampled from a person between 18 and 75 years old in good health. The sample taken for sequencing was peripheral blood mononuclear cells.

The DNA read from the CDR3 is TGTGCCAGCAGTGTTGGTCCGGGACTAGCGGGCACAGATACG. Translation gives CASSVGPGLAGTDT. The entire CDR3 protein is CASSVGPGLAGTDTQYF. The J gene is TRBJ2-3, the V gene TRBV2; 11 bases match TRBD2. The CDR3 is cut off 3 residues early in the read; its end comes from the germline J gene. This CDR3 comprises 17 residues. Trimming took 4 bases from V and 1 from J; bases not matched to a gene: 7. In germline, CDR1 is SNHLY, CDR2 FYNNEI.